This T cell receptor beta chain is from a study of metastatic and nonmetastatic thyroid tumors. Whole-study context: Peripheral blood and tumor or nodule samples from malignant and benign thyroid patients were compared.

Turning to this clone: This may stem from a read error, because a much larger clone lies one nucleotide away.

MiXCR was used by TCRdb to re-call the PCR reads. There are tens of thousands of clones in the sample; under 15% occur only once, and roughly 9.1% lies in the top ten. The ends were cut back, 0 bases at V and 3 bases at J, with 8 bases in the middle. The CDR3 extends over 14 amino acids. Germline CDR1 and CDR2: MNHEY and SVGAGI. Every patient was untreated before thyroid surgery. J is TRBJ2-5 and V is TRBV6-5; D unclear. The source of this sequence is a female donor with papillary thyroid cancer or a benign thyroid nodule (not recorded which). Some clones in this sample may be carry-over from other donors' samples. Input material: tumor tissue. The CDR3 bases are TGTGCCAGCAGTTACTCTCACAGTGAAGAGACCCAGTACTTC. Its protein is CASSYSHSEETQYF.